The source of this T cell receptor beta chain is a study of shared clonotypes between healthy human individuals. Study information: Used for every donor were three CD4 naive, three CD4 memory, two CD8 naive and one CD8 memory plate.

Adults of Caucasian background living in Nashville, Tennessee made up all donors. This clone was seen once. The same CDR3 can be traced to other DNA sequences in this sample. V was shortened by 4 bases and J by 2 bases, with 8 bases between the two germline ends. This CDR3 has 13 residues. Germline V gene data show CDR1 as MDHEN and CDR2 as SYDVKM. The assay was immunoSEQ multiplex PCR, and TCRdb's table has in-frame clones only and misses some. The sample includes 2 million to 2.5 million clones, around 95% of them seen just once. Material for sequencing was naive CD4+ T cells sorted from blood. Subset here: CD45RA+ positively selected. The clonotype was recovered from a man younger than 35 in good health. The chain links TRBV28 to TRBJ1-2; weak D call: TRBD1 (5 bases). The CDR3 DNA sequence: TGTGCCAGCAGTTCCCAGGGAAACTATGGCTACACCTTC. Translation gives CASSSQGNYGYTF.